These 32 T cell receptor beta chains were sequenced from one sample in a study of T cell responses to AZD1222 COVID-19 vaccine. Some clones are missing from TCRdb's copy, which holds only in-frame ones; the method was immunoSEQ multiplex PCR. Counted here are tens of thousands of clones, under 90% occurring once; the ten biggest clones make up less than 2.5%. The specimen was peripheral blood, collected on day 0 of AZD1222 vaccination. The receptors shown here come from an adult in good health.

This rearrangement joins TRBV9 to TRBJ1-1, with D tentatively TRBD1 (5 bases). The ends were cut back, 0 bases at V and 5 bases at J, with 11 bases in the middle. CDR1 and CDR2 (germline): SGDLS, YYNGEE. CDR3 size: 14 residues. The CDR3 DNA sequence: TGTGCCAGCAGCGTAGTCTGGGGGGATACTGAAGCTTTCTTT. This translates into CASSVVWGDTEAFF.

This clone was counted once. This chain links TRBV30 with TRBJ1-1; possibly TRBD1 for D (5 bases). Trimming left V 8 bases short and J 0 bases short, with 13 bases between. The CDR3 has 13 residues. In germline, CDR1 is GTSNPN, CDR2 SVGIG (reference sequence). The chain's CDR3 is CALRRGMNTEAFF. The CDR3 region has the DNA TGTGCCCTTAGGAGGGGTATGAACACTGAAGCTTTCTTT.

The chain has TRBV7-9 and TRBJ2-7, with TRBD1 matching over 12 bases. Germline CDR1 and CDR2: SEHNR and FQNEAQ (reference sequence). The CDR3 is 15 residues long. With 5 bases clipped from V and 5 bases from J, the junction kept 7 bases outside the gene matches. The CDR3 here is CASSRIGTGGDEQYF. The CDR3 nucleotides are TGTGCCAGCAGCCGGATCGGGACAGGGGGCGACGAGCAGTACTTC. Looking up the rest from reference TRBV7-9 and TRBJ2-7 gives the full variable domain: DTGVSQNPRHKITKRGQNVTFRCDPISEHNRLYWYRQTLGQGPEFLTYFQNEAQLEKSRLLSDRFSAERPKGSFSTLEIQRTEQGDSAMYLCASSRIGTGGDEQYFGPGTRLTVT.

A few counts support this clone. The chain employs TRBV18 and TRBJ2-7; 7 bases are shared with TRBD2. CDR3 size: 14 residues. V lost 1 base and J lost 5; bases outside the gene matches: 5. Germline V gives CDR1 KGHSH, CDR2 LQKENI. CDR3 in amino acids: CASSPQVGGDEQYF. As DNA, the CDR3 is TGTGCCAGCTCACCACAAGTTGGGGGGGACGAGCAGTACTTC.

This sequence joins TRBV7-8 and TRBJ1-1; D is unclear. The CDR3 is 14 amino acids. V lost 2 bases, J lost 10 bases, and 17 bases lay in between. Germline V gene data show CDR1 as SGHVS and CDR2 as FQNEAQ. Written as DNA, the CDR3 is TGTGCCAGCAGCTTACGTAGGTTTGGGTATGGAGCTTTCTTT. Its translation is CASSLRRFGYGAFF.

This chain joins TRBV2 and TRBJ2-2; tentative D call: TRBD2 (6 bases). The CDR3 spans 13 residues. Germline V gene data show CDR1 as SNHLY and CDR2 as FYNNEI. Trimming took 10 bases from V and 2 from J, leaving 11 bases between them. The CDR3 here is CAIPGTNTGELFF. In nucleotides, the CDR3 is TGTGCCATCCCCGGGACTAACACCGGGGAGCTGTTTTTT.

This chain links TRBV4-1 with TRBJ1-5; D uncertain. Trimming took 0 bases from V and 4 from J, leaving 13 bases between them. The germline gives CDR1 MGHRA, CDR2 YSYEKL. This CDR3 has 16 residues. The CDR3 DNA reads TGCGCCAGCAGCCAAGATTGGTCGCGACGGAATCAGCCCCAGCATTTT. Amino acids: CASSQDWSRRNQPQHF.

The DNA for the CDR3 is TGCGCCAGCAGCTTATCGGGAGGGCCAATCCACGAGCAGTACTTC. It yields the protein CASSLSGGPIHEQYF. The J gene is TRBJ2-7, the V gene TRBV5-1; 8 nucleotides line up with TRBD2. This CDR3 contains 15 residues. V shed 2 bases and J 5 bases; nucleotides not matched to a gene: 9. Germline CDR1 and CDR2: SGHRS and YFSETQ.

Here the CDR3 reads CASSMKRVRNTEAFF. Here the CDR3 DNA reads TGTGCCAGTAGTATGAAGCGAGTCCGGAACACTGAAGCTTTCTTT. The chain has TRBV19 and TRBJ1-1; D remains unclear. The length of the CDR3 is 15 residues. V was shortened by 3 bases and J by 1 base, with 12 bases between the two germline ends. From germline, CDR1 is LNHDA and CDR2 SQIVND (reference sequence). The full variable domain, in which reference TRBV19 and TRBJ1-1 provide the parts outside the CDR3, is DGGITQSPKYLFRKEGQNVTLSCEQNLNHDAMYWYRQDPGQGLRLIYYSQIVNDFQKGDIAEGYSVSREKKESFPLTVTSAQKNPTAFYLCASSMKRVRNTEAFFGQGTRLTVV.

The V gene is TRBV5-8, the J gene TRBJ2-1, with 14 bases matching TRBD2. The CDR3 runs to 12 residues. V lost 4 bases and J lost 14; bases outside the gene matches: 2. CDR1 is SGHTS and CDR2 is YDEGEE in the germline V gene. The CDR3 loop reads CASSPGLAGEFF. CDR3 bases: TGTGCCAGCAGCCCGGGACTAGCGGGGGAGTTCTTC.

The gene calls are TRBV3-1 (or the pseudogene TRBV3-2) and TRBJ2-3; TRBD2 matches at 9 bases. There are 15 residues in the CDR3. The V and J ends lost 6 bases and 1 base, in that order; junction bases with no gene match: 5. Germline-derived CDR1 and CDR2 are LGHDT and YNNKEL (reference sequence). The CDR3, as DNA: TGTGCCAGCAGTTCTAGCGGGGAGCGCACAGATACGCAGTATTTT. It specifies CASSSSGERTDTQYF.

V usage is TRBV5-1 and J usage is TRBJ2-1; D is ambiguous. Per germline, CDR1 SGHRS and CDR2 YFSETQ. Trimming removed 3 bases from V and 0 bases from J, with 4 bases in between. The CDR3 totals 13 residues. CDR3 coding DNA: TGCGCCAGCAGCTCCAGCTCCTACAATGAGCAGTTCTTC. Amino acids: CASSSSSYNEQFF.

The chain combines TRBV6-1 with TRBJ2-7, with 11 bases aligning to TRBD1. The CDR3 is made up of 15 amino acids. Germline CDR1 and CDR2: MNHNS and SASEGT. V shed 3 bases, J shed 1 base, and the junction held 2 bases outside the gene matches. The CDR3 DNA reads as TGTGCCAGCAGTGAGTGGGACAGGGGGTCCTACGAGCAGTACTTC. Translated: CASSEWDRGSYEQYF.

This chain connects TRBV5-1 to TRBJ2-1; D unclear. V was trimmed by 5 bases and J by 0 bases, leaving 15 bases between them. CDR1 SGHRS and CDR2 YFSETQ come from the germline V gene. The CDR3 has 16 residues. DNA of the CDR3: TGCGCCAGCAGTTCCTTCGGCCAAAGCTCCTACAATGAGCAGTTCTTC. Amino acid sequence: CASSSFGQSSYNEQFF.

As DNA, the CDR3 is TGTGCCAGCAGCGCCGATAGCGGTGACACAGATACGCAGTATTTT. This gives the protein CASSADSGDTDTQYF. V and J are TRBV9 and TRBJ2-3, with D possibly TRBD2 on 6 matching bases. Germline loops: CDR1 SGDLS, CDR2 YYNGEE. V lost 3 bases and J lost 2, with 13 bases in between. The CDR3 length is 15 residues.

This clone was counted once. Here the CDR3 reads CASSLARPGGYTF. CDR3 sequence (DNA): TGTGCCAGCAGCTTAGCCAGGCCCGGGGGCTACACCTTC. This rearrangement joins TRBV7-2 to TRBJ1-2, with D unclear. The length of the CDR3 is 13 residues. Trimming took off 0 bases at V and 8 bases at J, with 10 bases between the two ends. The germline CDR1 and CDR2 sequences are SGHTA and FQGNSA.

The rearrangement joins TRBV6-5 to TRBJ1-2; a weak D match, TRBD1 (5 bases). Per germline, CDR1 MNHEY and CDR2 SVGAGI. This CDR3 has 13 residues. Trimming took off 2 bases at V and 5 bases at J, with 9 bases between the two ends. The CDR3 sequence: CASSYVGAYGYTF. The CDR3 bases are TGTGCCAGCAGTTACGTCGGGGCTTATGGCTACACCTTC.

CDR3 sequence: CASSRSQGNEQYF. CDR3 DNA sequence: TGTGCCAGCTCCCGATCACAGGGAAACGAGCAGTACTTC. The genes are TRBV18 and TRBJ2-7; weak D call: TRBD1 (6 bases). Trimming took 6 bases from V and 5 from J, leaving 14 bases between them. The CDR3 length is 13 residues. The germline gives CDR1 KGHSH, CDR2 LQKENI.

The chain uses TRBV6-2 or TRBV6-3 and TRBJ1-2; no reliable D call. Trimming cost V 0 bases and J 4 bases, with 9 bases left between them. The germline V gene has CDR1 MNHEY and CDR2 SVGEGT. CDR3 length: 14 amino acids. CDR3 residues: CASSYSVDGYGYTF. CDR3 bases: TGTGCCAGCAGTTACTCGGTTGACGGCTATGGCTACACCTTC.

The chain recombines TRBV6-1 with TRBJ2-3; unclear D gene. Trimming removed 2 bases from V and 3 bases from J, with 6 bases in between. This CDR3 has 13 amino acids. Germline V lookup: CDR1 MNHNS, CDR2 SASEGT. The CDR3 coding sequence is TGTGCCAGCAGTGAAACTCTGACAGATACGCAGTATTTT. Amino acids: CASSETLTDTQYF.

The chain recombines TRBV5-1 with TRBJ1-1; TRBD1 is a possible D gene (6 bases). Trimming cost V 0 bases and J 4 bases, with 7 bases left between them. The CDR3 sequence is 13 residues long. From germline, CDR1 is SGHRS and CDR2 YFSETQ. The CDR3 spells CASSLAGATEAFF. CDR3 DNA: TGCGCCAGCAGCTTGGCAGGGGCCACTGAAGCTTTCTTT.

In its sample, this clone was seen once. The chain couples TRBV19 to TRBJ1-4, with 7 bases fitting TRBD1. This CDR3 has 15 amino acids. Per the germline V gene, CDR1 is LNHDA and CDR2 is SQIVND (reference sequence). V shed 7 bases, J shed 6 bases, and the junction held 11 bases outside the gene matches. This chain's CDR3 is CASTPARGQDEKLFF. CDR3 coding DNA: TGTGCCAGTACTCCAGCGAGGGGGCAGGATGAAAAACTGTTTTTT.

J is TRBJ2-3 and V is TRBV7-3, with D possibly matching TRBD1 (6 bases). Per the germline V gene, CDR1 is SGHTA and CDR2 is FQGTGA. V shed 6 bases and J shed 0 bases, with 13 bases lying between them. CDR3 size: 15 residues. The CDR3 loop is CASSNTGFSTDTQYF. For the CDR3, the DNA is TGTGCCAGCAGTAACACAGGGTTCAGCACAGATACGCAGTATTTT.

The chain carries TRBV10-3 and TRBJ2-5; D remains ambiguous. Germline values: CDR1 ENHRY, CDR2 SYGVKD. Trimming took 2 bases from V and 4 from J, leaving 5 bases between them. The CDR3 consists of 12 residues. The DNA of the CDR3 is TGTGCCATCAGTGAGGGCCCAGAGACCCAGTACTTC. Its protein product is CAISEGPETQYF.

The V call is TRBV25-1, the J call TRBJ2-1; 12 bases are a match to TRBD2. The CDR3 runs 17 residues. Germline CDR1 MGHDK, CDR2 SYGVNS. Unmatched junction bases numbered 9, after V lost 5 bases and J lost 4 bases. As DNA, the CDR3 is TGTGCCAGCAGTTCGACCTTTCTAGCGGGAGGGTACAATGAGCAGTTCTTC. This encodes CASSSTFLAGGYNEQFF.

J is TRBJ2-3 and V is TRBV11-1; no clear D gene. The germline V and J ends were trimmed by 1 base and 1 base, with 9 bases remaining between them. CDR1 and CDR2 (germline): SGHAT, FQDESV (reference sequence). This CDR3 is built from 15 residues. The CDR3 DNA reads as TGTGCCAGCAGCTTAGTCGGGTCGCGCACAGATACGCAGTATTTT. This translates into CASSLVGSRTDTQYF.

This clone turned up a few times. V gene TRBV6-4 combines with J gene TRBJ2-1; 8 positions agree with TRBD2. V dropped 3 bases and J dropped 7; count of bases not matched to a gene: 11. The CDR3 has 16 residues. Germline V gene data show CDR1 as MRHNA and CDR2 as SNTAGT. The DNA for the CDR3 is TGTGCCAGCAGTGAATCTGTCGGGGGGGCCGGGAATGAGCAGTTCTTC. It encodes CASSESVGGAGNEQFF.

The CDR3 region has the DNA TGTGCCAGTAGTCCCGACGGTGAAAATGAGCAGTTCTTC. This codes for CASSPDGENEQFF. This chain links TRBV19 with TRBJ2-1; D not certain. This CDR3 contains 13 residues. With 5 bases removed from V and 7 bases from J, the gap between germline ends came to 12 bases. The germline V gene encodes CDR1 LNHDA and CDR2 SQIVND (reference sequence). The whole variable domain, filled in from reference TRBV19 and TRBJ2-1, reads DGGITQSPKYLFRKEGQNVTLSCEQNLNHDAMYWYRQDPGQGLRLIYYSQIVNDFQKGDIAEGYSVSREKKESFPLTVTSAQKNPTAFYLCASSPDGENEQFFGPGTRLTVL.

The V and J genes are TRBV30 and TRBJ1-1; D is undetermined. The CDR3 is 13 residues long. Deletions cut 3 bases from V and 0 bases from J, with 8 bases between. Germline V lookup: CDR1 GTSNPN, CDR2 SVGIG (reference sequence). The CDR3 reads CAWSLPLNTEAFF. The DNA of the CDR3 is TGTGCCTGGAGCCTGCCGCTGAACACTGAAGCTTTCTTT. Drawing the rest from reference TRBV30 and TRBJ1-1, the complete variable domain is SQTIHQWPATLVQPVGSPLSLECTVEGTSNPNLYWYRQAAGRGLQLLFYSVGIGQISSEVPQNLSASRPQDRQFILSSKKLLLSDSGFYLCAWSLPLNTEAFFGQGTRLTVV.

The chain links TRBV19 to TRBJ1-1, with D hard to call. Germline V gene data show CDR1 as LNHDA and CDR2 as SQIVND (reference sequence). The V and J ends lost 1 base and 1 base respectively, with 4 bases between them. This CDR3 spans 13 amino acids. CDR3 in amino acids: CASSIGRNTEAFF. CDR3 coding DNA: TGTGCCAGTAGTATAGGAAGGAACACTGAAGCTTTCTTT.

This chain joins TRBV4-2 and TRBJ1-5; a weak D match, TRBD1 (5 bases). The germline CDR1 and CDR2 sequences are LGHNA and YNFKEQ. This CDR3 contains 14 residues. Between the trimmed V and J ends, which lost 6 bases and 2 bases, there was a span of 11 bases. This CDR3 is CASRTDSGNQPQHF. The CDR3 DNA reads TGTGCCAGCAGAACCGACAGCGGCAATCAGCCCCAGCATTTT.

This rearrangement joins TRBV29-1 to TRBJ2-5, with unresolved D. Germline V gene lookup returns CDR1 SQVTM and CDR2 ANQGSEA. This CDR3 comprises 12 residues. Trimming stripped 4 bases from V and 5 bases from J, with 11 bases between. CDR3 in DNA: TGCAGCGTTGGAGTCACTCGGGAGACCCAGTACTTC. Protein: CSVGVTRETQYF.